The rows below give T cell receptor beta chains drawn from one sample of a study of T cell changes during pregnancy in multiple sclerosis. Measured with immunoSEQ multiplex PCR; TCRdb has only the in-frame clones, and not every one. The data show 75,000 to 95,000 clones, 94% seen once. The sequences come from CD4+ T cells from peripheral blood mononuclear cells, collected after pregnancy. The receptors were gathered from a female donor with multiple sclerosis, enrolled in a pregnancy study. CDR3s include the opening cysteine and the closing phenylalanine or tryptophan. The D gene is left open where the match is weak. Expanded clones are given a class, and other clones once, few, many or no size at all.

clone size,J gene,D gene,V gene,CDR3 DNA,CDR3 protein
NA,TRBJ1-4,NA,TRBV30,TGTGCCTGGAGTCTAAGCAGGGGAAGTAATGAAAAACTGTTTTTT,CAWSLSRGSNEKLFF
once,TRBJ2-3,TRBD1,TRBV5-1,TGCGCCAGCAGCTTGGAGGGGACAGGGGCCACAGATACGCAGTATTTT,CASSLEGTGATDTQYF
NA,TRBJ1-2,TRBD1,TRBV5-1,TGCGCCAGCAGCTTGGGGGGACAGGGAAGAGGCTACACCTTC,CASSLGGQGRGYTF
few,TRBJ1-1,NA,TRBV19,TGTGCCAGTAGTATTGTTCTCGGGGGTTTAGCTGAAGCTTTCTTT,CASSIVLGGLAEAFF
NA,TRBJ1-5,NA,TRBV28,TGTGCCAGCAGTTTGTCCGGGGATCAGCCCCAGCATTTT,CASSLSGDQPQHF
NA,TRBJ2-2,NA,TRBV7-9,TGTGCCAGCAGCTGGACTCGAAACACCGGGGAGCTGTTTTTT,CASSWTRNTGELFF
NA,TRBJ2-5,NA,TRBV29-1,TGCAGCGTTGAAGGTTTGAGGGACTCCGAACAAGAGACCCAGTACTTC,CSVEGLRDSEQETQYF
NA,TRBJ1-2,NA,TRBV5-1,TGCGCCAGCAGCTTGAGTACGCCGGACTATGGCTACACCTTC,CASSLSTPDYGYTF
NA,TRBJ2-1,NA,TRBV6-1,TGTGCCAGCAGTGAATTCAGGGGCGCCGGTAGTGAGCAGTTCTTC,CASSEFRGAGSEQFF
NA,TRBJ1-5,NA,TRBV5-6,TGTGCCAGCAGCTTGGGGACAAGAAATCAGCCCCAGCATTTT,CASSLGTRNQPQHF
NA,TRBJ2-3,TRBD1,TRBV5-8,TGTGCCAGCAGCCCGGGACAGGGGGCGAGCTACCACACAGATACGCAGTATTTT,CASSPGQGASYHTDTQYF
once,TRBJ1-5,TRBD1,TRBV6-1,TGTGCCAGCAGTGAAGCCTGGACAGGGACGGGAAATCAGCCCCAGCATTTT,CASSEAWTGTGNQPQHF
NA,TRBJ2-1,TRBD2,TRBV29-1,TGCAGCGTCTCCGGGACTAGCGGGACCTACAATGAGCAGTTCTTC,CSVSGTSGTYNEQFF
NA,TRBJ2-1,TRBD2,TRBV11-3,TGTGCCAGCAGCTTATATAGCGGGAGTAGCGGCAATGAGCAGTTCTTC,CASSLYSGSSGNEQFF
NA,TRBJ2-3,NA,TRBV30,TGTGCCTGGAGTGCGGGTGTGGGAGCTACTAGCACAGATACGCAGTATTTT,CAWSAGVGATSTDTQYF
NA,TRBJ2-3,TRBD2,TRBV5-1,TGCGCCAGCAGCGGGGGACTAGCATACACAGATACGCAGTATTTT,CASSGGLAYTDTQYF
NA,TRBJ2-3,TRBD1,TRBV10-3,TGTGCCACCAGAGGGACAGGGGGTGTAGGTACGCAGTATTTT,CATRGTGGVGTQYF
NA,TRBJ1-1,TRBD1,TRBV5-6,TGTGCCAGCAGCTTGGGGGGACAGGGTCGGGGTGAAGCTTTCTTT,CASSLGGQGRGEAFF
once,TRBJ2-1,TRBD2,TRBV14,TGTGCCAGCAGCCAAGATCTGGGACTAGCGGGAGTGGGTGAGCAGTTCTTC,CASSQDLGLAGVGEQFF
NA,TRBJ1-1,TRBD1,TRBV14,TGTGCCAGCAGCAAAACGGACAGGGGGAACACTGAAGCTTTCTTT,CASSKTDRGNTEAFF
NA,TRBJ2-5,TRBD2,TRBV2,TGTGCCAGCAGACTAGCGGGAGTCCAGGAGACCCAGTACTTC,CASRLAGVQETQYF
NA,TRBJ1-1,NA,TRBV5-4,TGTGCCAGCAGCTTCGACAGACCTCTGAACACTGAAGCTTTCTTT,CASSFDRPLNTEAFF
NA,TRBJ2-1,NA,TRBV6-4,TGTGCCAGCAGTGCGGAAGCGGAAACACCGGGGGAGCAGTTCTTC,CASSAEAETPGEQFF
once,TRBJ1-3,TRBD1,TRBV28,TGTGCCAGTTCCACCGACAGGGGTGGAAACACCATATATTTT,CASSTDRGGNTIYF
NA,TRBJ1-5,NA,TRBV6-6,TGTGCCAGCAGTTACTCCGGGACTGATCAGCCCCAGCATTTT,CASSYSGTDQPQHF
NA,TRBJ2-6,NA,TRBV19,TGTGCCAGTAGTATAGGAGGTACCCACCCCTCTGGGGCCAACGTCCTGACTTTC,CASSIGGTHPSGANVLTF
NA,TRBJ1-1,TRBD1,TRBV6-5,TGTGCCAGCAGTTCGCCCCACGGACAGGGCCGAGAAGCTTTCTTT,CASSSPHGQGREAFF